Here is one T cell receptor beta chain with its context. Its antigen is not identified. This sample is drawn from a study of T cell repertoires in cytomegalovirus infection. Study at large: Indicated by public TCR beta signatures were CMV infection and matching HLA type. The study, taken as a whole, reports: Clonotype analysis showed dominance of the ex vivo response by HLA-C-restricted CMV-specific TCR beta clonotypes. Summed frequency of public TCR beta families distinguished CMV carriers with the relevant HLA.

One entry per CDR3 protein, called by TCRdb with MiXCR from the reads. Found here are 100,000 to 150,000 distinct CDR3 sequences, more than 20% of them singletons; the top ten hold 34%. With V trimmed by 6 bases and J by 3 bases, 4 bases remained unmatched. There are 17 residues in the CDR3. The V gene's germline CDR1 is WNHNN and CDR2 SYGVQD (reference sequence). The chain employs TRBV10-1 and TRBJ2-6; 14 nucleotides agree with TRBD2. The source of this sequence is a human donor in good health (CMV status not recorded). Some clones in this sample may be carry-over from other donors' samples. Sequenced input: PBMCs, sequenced either directly or after in vitro stimulation (not recorded which). The CDR3 loop is CASSPGLAGGGANVLTF. DNA of the CDR3: TGCGCCAGCAGCCCTGGACTAGCGGGAGGTGGGGCCAACGTCCTGACTTTC.